This T cell receptor (beta chain) appears in the sequencing data of a study of identical twins. Study conclusions and caveats: Sharing of beta out-of-frame sequences by twins showed a weaker excess.

In the case of this clonotype: Its target is unknown.

MiXCR, applied by TCRdb to the 5' RACE reads, yields one record per CDR3 protein. The table shows under 900,000 distinct CDR3 sequences, with more than 9% occurring only once. These data were also filed under a second study, of yellow fever vaccine responses in identical twins.

This sequence originates from a woman aged 18-29 years in good health. What was sequenced was PBMCs.

For the CDR3, the DNA is TGTGCCACCCACAGGGCGAACACCGGGGAGCTGTTTTTT. Amino acids: CATHRANTGELFF. V usage is TRBV12-3 or TRBV12-4 and J usage is TRBJ2-2; D is perhaps TRBD1 (6 bases). V was cut by 10 bases and J by 0 bases, with 9 bases left in between. This CDR3 is 13 amino acids long.